The clone carrying this T cell receptor beta chain has only a few counts. What it binds is unknown. The TCR beta CDR3 region was amplified by multiplex PCR employing 32 V and 13 J primers. MiXCR was run by TCRdb on the multiplex PCR reads, yielding one entry per CDR3 protein. The sample carries roughly 2,800 distinct CDR3 sequences, roughly 45% recorded once. The source of the sample is a study of immune heterogeneity within non-small cell lung tumors. Study information: Of the tumors, a few were squamous cell, nine to ten non-squamous, and 1 not otherwise specified. Study findings and constraints: The study found that local T-cell clonality correlated moderately but significantly with local tumor mutational burden (R roughly 0.3).

Bulk tumor gDNA, roughly 600 ng per sample, served as the TCR template. Every primary tumor yielded several biopsies, spaced far apart, that were taken during surgery. Curative surgery was performed on patients who had untreated, newly diagnosed non-small cell lung cancer. A total of around 15 patients with newly diagnosed non-small cell lung cancer, all of whom were undergoing surgery with curative intent, made up the donors. The CDR3 extends over 16 amino acids. Germline CDR1 reads MGHRA; CDR2 reads YSYEKL. Trimming took off 0 bases at V and 3 bases at J, with 15 bases between the two ends. Specimen: lung tumor tissue. The source of this sequence is a woman aged 55-70 years with non-small cell lung cancer. The chain links TRBV4-1 to TRBJ2-7, with D possibly TRBD1 on 6 matching bases. CDR3 coding DNA: TGCGCCAGCAGCCAAGAGACCTCAGGGGTAAGCTACGAGCAGTACTTC. The encoded protein is CASSQETSGVSYEQYF.